The subject of this entry is one T cell receptor beta chain. Its specificity is not known. This record belongs to a study of cytomegalovirus exposure and HLA in healthy donors. Donors were ostensibly healthy at sampling, although undocumented immune exposures were probable. The CDR3 consists of 15 residues. The trim removed 0 bases at V and 5 bases at J, leaving 6 bases unmatched. Germline V CDR1 and CDR2: SGHRS, YFSETQ. Regarding the study as a whole: Researchers reported in a later analysis that common viral pathogens appeared linked to several top clusters. In a later analysis, compared with equally common non-associated chains, HLA-associated beta chains were more expanded. Most sequenced TCRs were rare (though some public TCRs occurred in many donors).

It was with 60 Vbeta and 13 Jbeta primers that the PCR ran. Only in-frame clones appear in the TCRdb table, and some are missing; sequencing was by immunoSEQ multiplex PCR. The profile shows roughly 180,000 clones, approximately 84% of them singletons. V gene TRBV5-1 combines with J gene TRBJ1-2; the match to TRBD1 covers 8 bases. The sequence was collected from a man between 18 and 29 years old in good health and CMV-seronegative. Sequencing was carried out using PBMCs. CDR3 coding DNA: TGCGCCAGCAGCTTGGTTGGGACAGGACGATATGGCTACACCTTC. This encodes CASSLVGTGRYGYTF. The full variable domain, with the rest looked up from reference TRBV5-1 and TRBJ1-2, is KAGVTQTPRYLIKTRGQQVTLSCSPISGHRSVSWYQQTPGQGLQFLFEYFSETQRNKGNFPGRFSGRQFSNSRSEMNVSTLELGDSALYLCASSLVGTGRYGYTFGSGTRLTVV.